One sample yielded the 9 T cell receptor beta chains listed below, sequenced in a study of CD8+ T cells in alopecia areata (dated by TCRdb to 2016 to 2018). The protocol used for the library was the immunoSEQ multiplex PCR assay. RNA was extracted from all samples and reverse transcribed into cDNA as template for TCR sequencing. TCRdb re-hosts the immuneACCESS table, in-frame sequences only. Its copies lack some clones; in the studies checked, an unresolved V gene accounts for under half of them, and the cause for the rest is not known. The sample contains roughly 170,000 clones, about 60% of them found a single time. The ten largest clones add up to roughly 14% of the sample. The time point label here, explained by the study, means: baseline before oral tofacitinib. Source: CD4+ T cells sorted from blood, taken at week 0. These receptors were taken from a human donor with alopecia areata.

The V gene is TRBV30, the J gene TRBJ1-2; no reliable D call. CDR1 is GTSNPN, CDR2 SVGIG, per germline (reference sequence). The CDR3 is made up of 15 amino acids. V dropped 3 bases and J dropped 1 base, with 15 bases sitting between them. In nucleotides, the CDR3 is TGTGCCTGGAGACCCTTTCTGGGAAATAACTATGGCTACACCTTC. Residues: CAWRPFLGNNYGYTF. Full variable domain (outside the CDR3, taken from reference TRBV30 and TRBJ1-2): SQTIHQWPATLVQPVGSPLSLECTVEGTSNPNLYWYRQAAGRGLQLLFYSVGIGQISSEVPQNLSASRPQDRQFILSSKKLLLSDSGFYLCAWRPFLGNNYGYTFGSGTRLTVV.

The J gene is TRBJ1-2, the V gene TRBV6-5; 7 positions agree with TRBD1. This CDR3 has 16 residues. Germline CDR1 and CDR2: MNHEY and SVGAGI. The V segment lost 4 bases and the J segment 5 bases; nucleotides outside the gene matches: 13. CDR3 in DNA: TGTGCCAGCAGTTGGCGGGGTCCGGGACAGACTTATGGCTACACCTTC. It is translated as CASSWRGPGQTYGYTF.

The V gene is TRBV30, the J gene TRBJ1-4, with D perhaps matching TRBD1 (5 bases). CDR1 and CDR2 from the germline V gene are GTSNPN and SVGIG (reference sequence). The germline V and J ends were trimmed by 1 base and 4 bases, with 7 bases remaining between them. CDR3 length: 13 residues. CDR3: CAWSGRVNEKLFF. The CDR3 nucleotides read TGTGCCTGGAGTGGCAGGGTTAATGAAAAACTGTTTTTT.

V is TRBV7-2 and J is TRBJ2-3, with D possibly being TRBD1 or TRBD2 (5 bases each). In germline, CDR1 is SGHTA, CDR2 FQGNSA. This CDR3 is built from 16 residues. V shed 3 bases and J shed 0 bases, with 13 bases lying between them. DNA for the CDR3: TGTGCCAGCAGCTTGTCGTCGGGGCGTAGCACAGATACGCAGTATTTT. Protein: CASSLSSGRSTDTQYF.

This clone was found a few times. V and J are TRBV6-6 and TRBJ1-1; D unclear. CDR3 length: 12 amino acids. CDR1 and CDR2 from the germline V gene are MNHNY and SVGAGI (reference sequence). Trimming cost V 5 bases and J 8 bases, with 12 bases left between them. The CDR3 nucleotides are TGTGCCAGCAGTCGAGACACCCCGGAAGCTTTCTTT. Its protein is CASSRDTPEAFF.

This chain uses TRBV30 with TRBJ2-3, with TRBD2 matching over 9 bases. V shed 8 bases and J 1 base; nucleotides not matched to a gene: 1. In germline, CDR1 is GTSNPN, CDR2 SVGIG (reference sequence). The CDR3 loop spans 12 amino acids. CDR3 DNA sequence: TGTGCCAGACTAGCGGGCACAGATACGCAGTATTTT. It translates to CARLAGTDTQYF.

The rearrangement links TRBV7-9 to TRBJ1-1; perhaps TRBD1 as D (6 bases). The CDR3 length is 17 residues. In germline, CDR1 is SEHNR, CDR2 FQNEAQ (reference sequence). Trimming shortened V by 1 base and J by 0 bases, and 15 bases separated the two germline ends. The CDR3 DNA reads TGTGCCAGCAGCTTAGGAGCGGGACAATTAATGAACACTGAAGCTTTCTTT. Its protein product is CASSLGAGQLMNTEAFF.

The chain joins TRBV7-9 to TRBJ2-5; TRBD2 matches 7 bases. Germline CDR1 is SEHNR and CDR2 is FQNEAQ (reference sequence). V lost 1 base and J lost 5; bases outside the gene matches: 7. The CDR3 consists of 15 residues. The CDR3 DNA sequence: TGTGCCAGCAGCTTAGGGGAGGGAAGATTGGAGACCCAGTACTTC. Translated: CASSLGEGRLETQYF.

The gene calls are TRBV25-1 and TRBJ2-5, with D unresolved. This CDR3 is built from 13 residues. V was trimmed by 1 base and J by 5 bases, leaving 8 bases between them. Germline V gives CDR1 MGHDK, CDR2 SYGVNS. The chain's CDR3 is CASSELLMETQYF. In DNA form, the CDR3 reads TGTGCCAGCAGTGAATTATTAATGGAGACCCAGTACTTC.